A selection of T cell receptor beta chains follows, all from one sample in a study of blood T cell repertoires in COVID-19. The repertoire was sequenced with immunoSEQ multiplex PCR; TCRdb's copy has only in-frame clones and lacks some. The table lists 160,000 or so clones, about 92% of them singletons. Sequencing used peripheral blood. These receptor sequences come from a woman aged 55-69 years with COVID-19, enrolled during active disease. CDR3s include the opening cysteine and the closing phenylalanine or tryptophan. D genes are given only for firm matches. Size tells how often a clone was seen (once, few, many) or the class of an expanded clone, and some rows leave it out.

J	V	size	D	CDR3	DNA
TRBJ1-1	TRBV5-1	NA	NA	CASSLESGVNSEAFF	TGCGCCAGCAGCTTGGAATCCGGGGTAAATTCTGAAGCTTTCTTT
TRBJ1-6	TRBV6-2/TRBV6-3	NA	TRBD1	CASSSPDRENNSPLHF	TGTGCCAGCAGCTCTCCGGACAGGGAGAATAATTCACCCCTCCACTTT
TRBJ2-3	TRBV11-2	once	TRBD2	CASSPTSGGVTDTQYF	TGTGCCAGCAGCCCAACTAGCGGGGGCGTCACAGATACGCAGTATTTT
TRBJ1-2	TRBV7-2	NA	TRBD1	CASSLQGQGNGYTF	TGTGCCAGCAGCTTACAGGGACAGGGAAATGGCTACACCTTC
TRBJ1-2	TRBV7-9	once	TRBD1	CASSSSSGQHYGYTF	TGTGCCAGCAGCTCCTCCTCGGGACAGCATTATGGCTACACCTTC
TRBJ2-5	TRBV18	NA	TRBD1	CASSRRQGFQETQYF	TGTGCCAGCTCACGTAGACAGGGTTTCCAAGAGACCCAGTACTTC
TRBJ2-3	TRBV6-1	once	NA	CASSEGRQASSTDTQYF	TGTGCCAGCAGCGAAGGCCGACAGGCGTCTAGCACAGATACGCAGTATTTT
TRBJ2-2	TRBV19	NA	TRBD2	CATSGRGGSNTGELFF	TGTGCCACCTCTGGTCGCGGGGGTTCGAACACCGGGGAGCTGTTTTTT
TRBJ2-1	TRBV7-2	NA	NA	CASSPTVVSYNEQFF	TGTGCCAGCAGCCCTACAGTAGTCTCCTACAATGAGCAGTTCTTC
TRBJ2-2	TRBV7-6	NA	NA	CASSTRTFPRGTGELFF	TGTGCCAGCAGTACCCGAACGTTTCCCAGGGGCACCGGGGAGCTGTTTTTT
TRBJ1-3	TRBV5-1	NA	NA	CASSLETGSGNTIYF	TGCGCCAGCAGCTTGGAAACCGGCTCTGGAAACACCATATATTTT
TRBJ2-2	TRBV29-1	NA	NA	CSVVVAGELFF	TGCAGCGTTGTCGTCGCCGGGGAGCTGTTTTTT
TRBJ1-1	TRBV5-6	NA	TRBD1	CASSRPQGYTEAFF	TGTGCCAGCAGCCGCCCACAGGGGTACACTGAAGCTTTCTTT
TRBJ1-2	TRBV5-8	NA	NA	CASSLVRTGTYGYTF	TGTGCCAGCAGCTTGGTGCGGACGGGAACCTATGGCTACACCTTC